This TCR beta chain appears in the sequencing data of a study of T cell responses to AZD1222 COVID-19 vaccine. Study results and limitations: Of spike-specific TCRs, nearly half reportedly target regions left unmutated in variants.

CDR1 is SGDLS, CDR2 YYNGEE, per germline. CDR3 size: 13 residues. The V and J ends lost 1 base and 4 bases respectively, with 8 bases between them. This clone has more than one count but fewer than ten. Its antigen is not known. Assay: immunoSEQ multiplex PCR; the TCRdb copy retains only in-frame clones and omits some. The sample carries about 170,000 clones, around 90% recorded once. The specimen comprised peripheral blood, sampled 28 days after the second AZD1222 dose. The TCR originated in an adult who received the AZD1222 COVID-19 vaccine. This chain connects TRBV9 to TRBJ1-2; D possibly corresponds to TRBD1 (5 bases). CDR3 amino acids: CASSVSGSYGYTF. The CDR3 nucleotides read TGTGCCAGCAGCGTATCAGGGTCCTATGGCTACACCTTC.